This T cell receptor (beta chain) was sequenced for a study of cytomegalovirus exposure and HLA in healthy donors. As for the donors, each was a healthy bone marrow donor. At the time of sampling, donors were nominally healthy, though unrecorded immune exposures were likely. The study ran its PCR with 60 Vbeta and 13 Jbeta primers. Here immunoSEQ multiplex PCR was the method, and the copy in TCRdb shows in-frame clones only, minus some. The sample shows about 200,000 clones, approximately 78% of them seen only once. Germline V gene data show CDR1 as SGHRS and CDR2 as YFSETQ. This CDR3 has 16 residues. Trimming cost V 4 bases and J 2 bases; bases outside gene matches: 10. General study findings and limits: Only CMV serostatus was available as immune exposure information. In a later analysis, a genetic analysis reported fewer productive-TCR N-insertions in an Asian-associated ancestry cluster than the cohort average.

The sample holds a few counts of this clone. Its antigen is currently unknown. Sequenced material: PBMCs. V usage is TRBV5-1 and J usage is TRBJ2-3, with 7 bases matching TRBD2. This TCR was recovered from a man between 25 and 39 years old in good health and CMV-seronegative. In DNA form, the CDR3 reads TGCGCCAGCAGCCCGACGGGGGGATATTACACAGATACGCAGTATTTT. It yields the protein CASSPTGGYYTDTQYF. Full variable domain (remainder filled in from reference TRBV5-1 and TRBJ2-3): KAGVTQTPRYLIKTRGQQVTLSCSPISGHRSVSWYQQTPGQGLQFLFEYFSETQRNKGNFPGRFSGRQFSNSRSEMNVSTLELGDSALYLCASSPTGGYYTDTQYFGPGTRLTVL.